This T cell receptor beta chain was obtained from a study of T cell repertoires in cytomegalovirus infection. V was trimmed by 6 bases and J by 1 base, leaving 10 bases between them. The CDR3 totals 14 residues. From the reads, TCRdb called clonotypes with MiXCR, one entry per CDR3 protein. The sample carries around 530,000 distinct CDR3 sequences, about 15% recorded once. This clonotype was counted only a few times. The specimen sequenced was CD8+ T cells from PBMCs. The chain couples TRBV12-3 or TRBV12-4 to TRBJ2-1, with D maybe TRBD1 (6 bases). The TCR was taken from a human donor in good health (CMV status not recorded). Some clones in this sample may be carry-over from other donors' samples. Here the CDR3 DNA reads TGTGCCAGCAGGGACAGCTCTTCCTACAATGAGCAGTTCTTC. Residues: CASRDSSSYNEQFF.